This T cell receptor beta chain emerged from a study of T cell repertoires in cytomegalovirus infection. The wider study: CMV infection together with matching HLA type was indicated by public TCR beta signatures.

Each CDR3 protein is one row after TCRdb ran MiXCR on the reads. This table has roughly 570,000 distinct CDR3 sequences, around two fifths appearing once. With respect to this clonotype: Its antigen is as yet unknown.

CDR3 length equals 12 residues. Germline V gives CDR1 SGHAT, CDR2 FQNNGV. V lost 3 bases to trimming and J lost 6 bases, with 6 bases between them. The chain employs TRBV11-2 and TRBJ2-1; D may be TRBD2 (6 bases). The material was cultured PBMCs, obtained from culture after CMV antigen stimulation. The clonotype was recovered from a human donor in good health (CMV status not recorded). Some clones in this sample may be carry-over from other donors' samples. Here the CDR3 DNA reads TGTGCCAGCAGCTTGACTAGCAATGAGCAGTTCTTC. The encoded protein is CASSLTSNEQFF.